This T cell receptor (beta chain) was captured in a study of cytomegalovirus exposure and HLA in healthy donors. At the level of the study: Of all 360 or so donors who were genotyped, roughly 81% belonged to the Caucasian-associated ancestry cluster.

This CDR3 contains 16 residues. This clone is a singleton in its sample. As yet, its antigen is unknown. The study's findings and limits: Later work showed greater clonal expansion in HLA-associated TCR beta chains than in equally common others.

The PCR had 60 Vbeta and 13 Jbeta primers. Clones were read by immunoSEQ multiplex PCR, and TCRdb kept only the in-frame ones, dropping some. The sample has 110,000 or so clones, roughly 80% seen once; the top ten hold about 2.5%. The TCR comes from a female donor in good health and CMV-seronegative. The sequenced material came from PBMCs. The rearrangement joins TRBV7-5 to TRBJ2-1; TRBD2, the D gene given by the table, was not confirmed from the DNA. TRBV7-5 is described as a pseudogene. CDR3 loop: CVRSLASGGAHNEQFF. CDR3 sequence (DNA): TGTGTCAGAAGCTTAGCTAGCGGGGGGGCCCACAATGAGCAGTTCTTC.